This T cell receptor beta chain was captured by sequencing in a study of PD-L1 blockade in urothelial cancer. Notes on the study in general: Improved survival was predicted by pretreatment blood TCR clonality below the median.

Losses at the gene ends were 3 bases for V and 3 bases for J; bases not matched to a gene: 2. Germline CDR1 reads KGHSH; CDR2 reads LQKENI. The CDR3 totals 14 residues. Documented time point: peripheral blood 6 weeks after treatment start. This clone is termed medium-sized. Its specificity is not known. Some clones are missing from TCRdb's copy, which holds only in-frame ones; the method was immunoSEQ multiplex PCR. The sample lists 25,000 to 35,000 clones, about 85% occurring once. The receptor's source is a man aged 65 to 79 with urothelial cancer. The V and J genes are TRBV18 and TRBJ2-1; 7 nucleotides line up with TRBD1. This material consisted of PBMCs, taken around atezolizumab (anti-PD-L1) treatment. The DNA of the CDR3 is TGTGCCAGCTCACCGACAGGGTTCTACAATGAGCAGTTCTTC. Translation: CASSPTGFYNEQFF.